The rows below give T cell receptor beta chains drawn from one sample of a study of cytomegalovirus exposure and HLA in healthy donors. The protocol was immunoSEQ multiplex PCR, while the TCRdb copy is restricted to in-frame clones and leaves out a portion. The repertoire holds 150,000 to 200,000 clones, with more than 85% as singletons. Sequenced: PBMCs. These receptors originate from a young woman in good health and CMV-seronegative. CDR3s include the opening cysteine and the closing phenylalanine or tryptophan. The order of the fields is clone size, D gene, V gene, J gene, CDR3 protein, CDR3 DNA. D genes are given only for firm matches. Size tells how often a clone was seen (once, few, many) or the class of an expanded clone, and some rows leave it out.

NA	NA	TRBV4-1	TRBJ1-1	CASSQEGSGTEAFF	TGCGCCAGCAGCCAAGAGGGGAGTGGAACTGAAGCTTTCTTT
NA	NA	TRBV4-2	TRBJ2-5	CASSQDDGRETQYF	TGTGCCAGCAGCCAAGATGATGGTAGAGAGACCCAGTACTTC
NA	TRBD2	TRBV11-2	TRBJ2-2	CASSAVGRGETGELFF	TGTGCCAGCAGCGCCGTGGGGAGGGGAGAAACCGGGGAGCTGTTTTTT
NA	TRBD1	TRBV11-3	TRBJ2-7	CASSFLPLGQGIYEQYF	TGTGCCAGCAGCTTTCTCCCGTTGGGACAGGGCATCTACGAGCAGTACTTC
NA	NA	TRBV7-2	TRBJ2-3	CASSSPEHSTDTQYF	TGTGCCAGCAGCTCCCCCGAGCATAGCACAGATACGCAGTATTTT
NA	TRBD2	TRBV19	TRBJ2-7	CASSIAPTSGSEQYF	TGTGCCAGTAGTATAGCCCCGACTAGCGGGAGCGAGCAGTACTTC
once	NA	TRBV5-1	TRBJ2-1	CASSLDSPYNEQFF	TGCGCCAGCAGTCTGGACAGTCCCTACAATGAGCAGTTCTTC
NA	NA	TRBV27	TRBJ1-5	CASSSPQSRVQPQHF	TGTGCCAGCAGTTCCCCACAGAGTCGAGTGCAGCCCCAGCATTTT
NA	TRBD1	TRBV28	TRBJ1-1	CASSGLGTGNTEAFF	TGTGCCAGCAGTGGACTCGGGACAGGGAACACTGAAGCTTTCTTT
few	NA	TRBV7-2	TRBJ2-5	CASSPNAGRREETQYF	TGTGCCAGCAGCCCAAACGCGGGGAGGAGAGAGGAGACCCAGTACTTC
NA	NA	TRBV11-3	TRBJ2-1	CASSLFNEQFF	TGTGCCAGCAGCCTATTCAATGAGCAGTTCTTC
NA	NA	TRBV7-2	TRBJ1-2	CASSPDHSAHYGYTF	TGTGCCAGCAGCCCAGACCATAGCGCACACTATGGCTACACCTTC
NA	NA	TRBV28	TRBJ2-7	CASSLRVSTSYEQYF	TGTGCCAGCAGTTTGCGGGTTTCTACCTCCTACGAGCAGTACTTC
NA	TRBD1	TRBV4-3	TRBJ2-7	CASSQGILRGPEEQYF	TGCGCCAGCAGCCAAGGAATCCTTAGGGGGCCGGAAGAGCAGTACTTC
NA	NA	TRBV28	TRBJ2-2	CASSLGGLRTGELFF	TGTGCCAGCAGTTTAGGGGGGTTAAGGACCGGGGAGCTGTTTTTT
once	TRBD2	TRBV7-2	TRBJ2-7	CASSLGGLASPYEQYF	TGTGCCAGCAGCTTAGGGGGACTAGCTTCTCCCTACGAGCAGTACTTC
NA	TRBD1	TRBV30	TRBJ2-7	CAWSGDRGANEQYF	TGTGCCTGGAGTGGGGACAGGGGGGCCAACGAGCAGTACTTC
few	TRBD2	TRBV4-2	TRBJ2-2	CASSQDTEAGEGNTGELFF	TGTGCCAGCAGCCAAGATACTGAGGCGGGAGAAGGTAACACCGGGGAGCTGTTTTTT
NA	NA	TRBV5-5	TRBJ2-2	CASSAPLGELFF	TGTGCCAGCAGCGCGCCTCTCGGGGAGCTGTTTTTT
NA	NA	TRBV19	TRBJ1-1	CASSPTLRTGMNTEAFF	TGTGCCAGTAGTCCCACCCTCAGGACGGGGATGAACACTGAAGCTTTCTTT
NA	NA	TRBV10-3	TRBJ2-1	CAIRGGGASSSYNEQFF	TGTGCCATCAGAGGTGGCGGGGCCAGTAGCTCCTACAATGAGCAGTTCTTC
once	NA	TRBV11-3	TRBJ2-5	CASSFLAPKETQYF	TGTGCCAGCAGCTTTCTAGCCCCCAAAGAGACCCAGTACTTC
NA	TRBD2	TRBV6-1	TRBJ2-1	CASRLAGGDEQFF	TGTGCCAGCAGACTAGCGGGAGGAGATGAGCAGTTCTTC
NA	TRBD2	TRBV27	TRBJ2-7	CASSTIGLAWGTREQYF	TGTGCCAGCAGTACAATAGGACTAGCGTGGGGAACGAGGGAGCAGTACTTC
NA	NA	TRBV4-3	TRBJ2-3	CASSLTGLYTDTQYF	TGCGCCAGCAGCCTTACAGGGCTGTACACAGATACGCAGTATTTT
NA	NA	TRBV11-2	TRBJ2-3	CASSLALGGYTDTQYF	TGTGCCAGCAGCCTCGCCCTCGGCGGGTACACAGATACGCAGTATTTT
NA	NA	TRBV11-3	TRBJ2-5	CASSLGARETQYF	TGTGCCAGCAGCTTAGGTGCCCGGGAGACCCAGTACTTC
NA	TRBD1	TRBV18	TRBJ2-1	CASSPGQGAYNEQFF	TGTGCCAGCTCACCTGGACAGGGGGCCTACAATGAGCAGTTCTTC
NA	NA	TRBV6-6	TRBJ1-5	CASSPGQIYQPQHF	TGTGCCAGCAGTCCTGGACAGATTTATCAGCCCCAGCATTTT